The rows below give T cell receptor beta chains drawn from one sample of a study of blood T cells in healthy people across ages. TCRdb called the 5' RACE reads again in MiXCR, with one record for every CDR3 protein. The sample lists hundreds of thousands of distinct CDR3 sequences; roughly 64% were seen once. Specimen: blood. These receptors were collected from a man aged 30 to 39 in good health. The CDR3 runs from the conserved cysteine through the conserved F or W. A D gene is named only where the DNA matches it firmly. Clone size is shown for a subset of rows, as once, few, many or a class of expanded clone.

clone_size,v_call,d_call,cdr3_length,j_call,cdr3_aa,cdr3_nt
few,TRBV27,-,14,TRBJ2-2,CASSLTTTTGELFF,TGTGCCAGCAGTTTGACTACTACCACCGGGGAGCTGTTTTTT
few,TRBV12-3/TRBV12-4,TRBD2,15,TRBJ2-1,CASLSRAGGHNEQFF,TGTGCCAGCCTTAGCCGGGCGGGAGGGCACAATGAGCAGTTCTTC
-,TRBV20-1,TRBD2,16,TRBJ2-1,CSARPPGAGGYNEQFF,TGCAGTGCTCGGCCCCCGGGAGCGGGGGGCTACAATGAGCAGTTCTTC
-,TRBV19,-,15,TRBJ2-4,CASNDGSRRWSRQYF,TGTGCCAGTAACGATGGGAGCCGCCGATGGTCAAGGCAGTACTTC
-,TRBV6-1,-,13,TRBJ1-1,CASSVSGNTEAFF,TGTGCCAGCAGTGTCAGTGGGAACACTGAAGCTTTCTTT
once,TRBV4-3,-,17,TRBJ2-6,CASSEQSHNSGANVLTF,TGCGCCAGCAGCGAACAAAGTCACAACTCTGGGGCCAACGTCCTGACTTTC
-,TRBV20-1,-,13,TRBJ2-7,CSARRPAGDEQYF,TGCAGTGCTAGAAGGCCGGCCGGAGACGAGCAGTACTTC
-,TRBV20-1,TRBD1,14,TRBJ1-1,CSARAATGDTEAFF,TGCAGTGCCCGCGCAGCTACAGGGGATACTGAAGCTTTCTTT
few,TRBV6-5,-,15,TRBJ2-6,CASSPRGAGANVLTF,TGTGCCAGCAGTCCCAGGGGAGCTGGGGCCAACGTCCTGACTTTC
-,TRBV7-2,-,15,TRBJ2-3,CASSFVGSTPDTQYF,TGTGCCAGCAGCTTCGTCGGGAGCACCCCAGATACGCAGTATTTT
-,TRBV4-2,TRBD2,15,TRBJ2-3,CASSQALGLADTQYF,TGTGCCAGCAGCCAAGCATTAGGACTAGCTGATACGCAGTATTTT
few,TRBV10-3,-,13,TRBJ1-5,CAISVQGGQPQHF,TGTGCCATCAGTGTTCAGGGAGGTCAGCCCCAGCATTTT
-,TRBV7-9,-,15,TRBJ1-2,CASSLTGTPTYGYTF,TGTGCCAGCAGCTTAACAGGGACGCCTACCTATGGCTACACCTTC
-,TRBV10-3,-,13,TRBJ2-6,CAIRGPGANVLTF,TGTGCCATCAGGGGGCCAGGGGCCAACGTCCTGACTTTC
-,TRBV20-1,TRBD1,14,TRBJ2-3,CSASESYRGDTQYF,TGCAGTGCTAGCGAATCCTACAGGGGAGATACGCAGTATTTT
few,TRBV24-1,TRBD1,20,TRBJ1-2,CATSGGTGQGDLAAFYGYTF,TGTGCCACCAGTGGGGGAACGGGACAGGGCGACCTAGCCGCCTTCTATGGCTACACCTTC
-,TRBV3-1,-,16,TRBJ2-5,CASSQDPGTPHETQYF,TGTGCCAGCAGCCAAGATCCAGGGACCCCCCACGAGACCCAGTACTTC
-,TRBV20-1,-,16,TRBJ2-1,CSARSPGEDSLGTQFF,TGCAGTGCTAGGTCCCCAGGGGAGGACTCGCTGGGGACCCAGTTCTTC
few,TRBV29-1,-,15,TRBJ2-5,CSVELFQGDQETQYF,TGCAGCGTTGAGCTTTTCCAAGGCGACCAAGAGACCCAGTACTTC
few,TRBV7-2,TRBD1,16,TRBJ1-6,CASSFIPGQGNSPLHF,TGTGCCAGCAGCTTCATACCGGGACAGGGGAATTCACCCCTCCACTTT
-,TRBV20-1,TRBD1,11,TRBJ1-2,CRPGGAGGYTF,TGCAGACCAGGGGGCGCCGGTGGCTACACCTTC
-,TRBV3-1,TRBD1,15,TRBJ2-6,CASSRIQQGSNALTF,TGTGCCAGCAGCCGAATTCAACAGGGGTCCAACGCCCTGACTTTC
-,TRBV4-3,TRBD2,16,TRBJ2-5,CASSQVGGSARETQYF,TGCGCCAGCAGCCAAGTGGGAGGGAGTGCGCGTGAGACCCAGTACTTC
few,TRBV11-2,-,16,TRBJ2-7,CASSQRIRSDYYEQYF,TGTGCCAGCAGCCAACGGATCCGATCGGACTACTACGAGCAGTACTTC
few,TRBV4-1,-,14,TRBJ1-2,CASSQPGLKEGYTF,TGCGCCAGCAGCCAACCCGGGCTCAAAGAGGGCTACACCTTC
many,TRBV3-1,-,13,TRBJ2-5,CASSQEGRETQYF,TGTGCCAGCAGCCAAGAGGGGCGGGAGACCCAGTACTTC